Listed below are T cell receptor beta chains from one sample, sequenced in a study of post-analysis software for immune sequencing data. TCRdb used MiXCR to reprocess the PCR reads, holding one entry per CDR3 protein. The sample holds around 400,000 distinct CDR3 sequences; roughly 40% are singletons and the top ten take around 8%. The specimen was blood. Receptors were obtained from a girl aged 2-10 years with multiple sclerosis. Both conserved end residues are part of each CDR3. Fields, in order: clone size, D gene, V gene, J gene, CDR3 length, CDR3 DNA, CDR3 protein. The D gene is left open where the match is weak. Rows may omit the clone size; those that give it use once, few, many or a size class.

clone size: .
D gene: TRBD1
V gene: TRBV5-5
J gene: TRBJ1-2
CDR3 length: 14
CDR3 DNA: TGTGCCAGCAGCTCCGGGGGACAGGCTCCTGGCTACACCTTC
CDR3 protein: CASSSGGQAPGYTF

clone size: .
D gene: .
V gene: TRBV14
J gene: TRBJ1-5
CDR3 length: 13
CDR3 DNA: TGTGCCAGCAGCCAGGGATTGCATCAGCCCCAGCATTTT
CDR3 protein: CASSQGLHQPQHF

clone size: few
D gene: .
V gene: TRBV12-3/TRBV12-4
J gene: TRBJ1-2
CDR3 length: 11
CDR3 DNA: TGTGCCAGCAGGGGGATCTATGGCTACACCTTC
CDR3 protein: CASRGIYGYTF

clone size: .
D gene: .
V gene: TRBV20-1
J gene: TRBJ1-2
CDR3 length: 16
CDR3 DNA: TGCAGTGCTAGAGACCGGTCGGGGCTATTGATCTATGGCTACACCTTC
CDR3 protein: CSARDRSGLLIYGYTF

clone size: few
D gene: .
V gene: TRBV6-2/TRBV6-3
J gene: TRBJ2-5
CDR3 length: 16
CDR3 DNA: TGTGCCAGCAGTTATTCGGATTATGGCAGTTGGGAGACCCAGTACTTC
CDR3 protein: CASSYSDYGSWETQYF

clone size: .
D gene: TRBD1
V gene: TRBV7-9
J gene: TRBJ2-5
CDR3 length: 15
CDR3 DNA: TGTGCCAGCAGGAGGACAGGGGTGGTTGAGGAGACCCAGTACTTC
CDR3 protein: CASRRTGVVEETQYF

clone size: .
D gene: TRBD2
V gene: TRBV5-6
J gene: TRBJ2-1
CDR3 length: 16
CDR3 DNA: TGTGCCAGCAGCTTCGGCCTAGCGGGGAAGGGGAATGAGCAGTTCTTC
CDR3 protein: CASSFGLAGKGNEQFF

clone size: few
D gene: TRBD2
V gene: TRBV15
J gene: TRBJ2-1
CDR3 length: 17
CDR3 DNA: TGTGCCACCAGCAAGTCCAGGCTAGCGGGGGCCTCGGGTGAGCAGTTCTTC
CDR3 protein: CATSKSRLAGASGEQFF

clone size: .
D gene: .
V gene: TRBV6-5
J gene: TRBJ1-5
CDR3 length: 15
CDR3 DNA: TGTGCCAGCAGTCCCCGCTTAAGCCCTAATCAGCCCCAGCATTTT
CDR3 protein: CASSPRLSPNQPQHF

clone size: .
D gene: TRBD1
V gene: TRBV13
J gene: TRBJ2-3
CDR3 length: 16
CDR3 DNA: TGTGCCAGCAGCTTACGGTCAGGGGGATTGGGAGATACGCAGTATTTT
CDR3 protein: CASSLRSGGLGDTQYF

clone size: few
D gene: .
V gene: TRBV3-1
J gene: TRBJ1-5
CDR3 length: 14
CDR3 DNA: TGTGCCAGCAGCCTCGGGTTGGGGGGGCAGCCCCAGCATTTT
CDR3 protein: CASSLGLGGQPQHF

clone size: .
D gene: .
V gene: TRBV20-1
J gene: TRBJ2-5
CDR3 length: 11
CDR3 DNA: TGCAGTGCTGGGGGCGAGGAGACCCAGTACTTC
CDR3 protein: CSAGGEETQYF

clone size: .
D gene: .
V gene: TRBV6-2/TRBV6-3
J gene: TRBJ2-1
CDR3 length: 15
CDR3 DNA: TGTGCCTCCCAGGGGAGCGGGGCTCTGAACAATGAGCAGTTCTTC
CDR3 protein: CASQGSGALNNEQFF

clone size: .
D gene: .
V gene: TRBV9
J gene: TRBJ2-3
CDR3 length: 15
CDR3 DNA: TGTGCCAGCAGCGAGGGGGGGGGCTCTGCAGATACGCAGTATTTT
CDR3 protein: CASSEGGGSADTQYF

clone size: few
D gene: .
V gene: TRBV2
J gene: TRBJ1-2
CDR3 length: 13
CDR3 DNA: TGTGCCAGCGCGAGGGCCTTTAACTATGGCTACACCTTC
CDR3 protein: CASARAFNYGYTF

clone size: .
D gene: TRBD2
V gene: TRBV28
J gene: TRBJ2-1
CDR3 length: 15
CDR3 DNA: TGTGCCAGCAGTCGCAGCGGGGGACACTACAATGAGCAGTTCTTC
CDR3 protein: CASSRSGGHYNEQFF

clone size: few
D gene: .
V gene: TRBV4-3
J gene: TRBJ2-7
CDR3 length: 14
CDR3 DNA: TGCGCCAGCAGCCAAGGTAGAAGTGCCTACGAGCAGTACTTC
CDR3 protein: CASSQGRSAYEQYF

clone size: few
D gene: .
V gene: TRBV9
J gene: TRBJ2-3
CDR3 length: 14
CDR3 DNA: TGTGCCAGCAGCGCCACCGATCGCGGGGATACGCAGTATTTT
CDR3 protein: CASSATDRGDTQYF

clone size: .
D gene: TRBD1
V gene: TRBV7-9
J gene: TRBJ1-4
CDR3 length: 15
CDR3 DNA: TGTGCCAGCAGCAAAGGAGACAGGGGGCAAGAAAAACTGTTTTTT
CDR3 protein: CASSKGDRGQEKLFF

clone size: .
D gene: .
V gene: TRBV28
J gene: TRBJ2-4
CDR3 length: 14
CDR3 DNA: TGTGCCAGCAGTACACCAGGGTTATCGGACATTCAGTACTTC
CDR3 protein: CASSTPGLSDIQYF

clone size: few
D gene: TRBD2
V gene: TRBV20-1
J gene: TRBJ2-5
CDR3 length: 18
CDR3 DNA: TGCAGTGCTAGAGAGTTGCTAACGGGGGGGCCTTTCCGAGAGACCCAGTACTTC
CDR3 protein: CSARELLTGGPFRETQYF

clone size: .
D gene: .
V gene: TRBV29-1
J gene: TRBJ2-7
CDR3 length: 15
CDR3 DNA: TGCAGCGTTGAAGGTGGGGGCCTGGGGCCCTACGAGCAGTACTTC
CDR3 protein: CSVEGGGLGPYEQYF

clone size: few
D gene: TRBD2
V gene: TRBV7-2
J gene: TRBJ2-1
CDR3 length: 15
CDR3 DNA: TGTGCCAGCAGCTTAGACGGGGGGGCTAACAATGAGCAGTTCTTC
CDR3 protein: CASSLDGGANNEQFF

clone size: .
D gene: .
V gene: TRBV2
J gene: TRBJ2-7
CDR3 length: 11
CDR3 DNA: TGTGCCACCACTGCCTCCCACGAGCAGTACTTC
CDR3 protein: CATTASHEQYF

clone size: .
D gene: TRBD1
V gene: TRBV6-5
J gene: TRBJ2-3
CDR3 length: 15
CDR3 DNA: TGTGCCAGCAGTTACCTGGGACAGTCCACAGATACGCAGTATTTT
CDR3 protein: CASSYLGQSTDTQYF

clone size: .
D gene: .
V gene: TRBV12-3/TRBV12-4
J gene: TRBJ2-7
CDR3 length: 14
CDR3 DNA: TGTGCCAGCAGCTTCAGGGTCGCCAGGGAGGAGCAGTACTTC
CDR3 protein: CASSFRVAREEQYF

clone size: few
D gene: TRBD1
V gene: TRBV2
J gene: TRBJ2-7
CDR3 length: 14
CDR3 DNA: TGTGCCAGCAGTGAAAGCACAGGGGGCAACGAGCAGTACTTC
CDR3 protein: CASSESTGGNEQYF

clone size: .
D gene: .
V gene: TRBV12-3/TRBV12-4
J gene: TRBJ1-2
CDR3 length: 15
CDR3 DNA: TGTGCCAGCAGTTTAGCAGGGACACCTAACTATGGCTACACCTTC
CDR3 protein: CASSLAGTPNYGYTF

clone size: few
D gene: .
V gene: TRBV20-1
J gene: TRBJ2-5
CDR3 length: 13
CDR3 DNA: TGCAGTGCGAGACTACCGGGACAAGAGACCCAGTACTTC
CDR3 protein: CSARLPGQETQYF

clone size: .
D gene: TRBD1
V gene: TRBV5-6
J gene: TRBJ1-5
CDR3 length: 16
CDR3 DNA: TGTGCCAGCAGCTATGGGACAGGGAATAGCAATCAGCCCCAGCATTTT
CDR3 protein: CASSYGTGNSNQPQHF

clone size: few
D gene: .
V gene: TRBV7-7
J gene: TRBJ2-1
CDR3 length: 13
CDR3 DNA: TGTGCCAGCAGCTTAGTCCAGGAAGGTGAGCAGTTCTTC
CDR3 protein: CASSLVQEGEQFF

clone size: .
D gene: TRBD2
V gene: TRBV5-5
J gene: TRBJ2-1
CDR3 length: 17
CDR3 DNA: TGTGCCAGCAGCTTGAAGTTGGGGCGGGAGTCCTACAATGAGCAGTTCTTC
CDR3 protein: CASSLKLGRESYNEQFF

clone size: few
D gene: TRBD1
V gene: TRBV7-9
J gene: TRBJ2-7
CDR3 length: 16
CDR3 DNA: TGTGCCAGCAGCTTTTGGACAGGGAGTCCTTCCTACGAGCAGTACTTC
CDR3 protein: CASSFWTGSPSYEQYF

clone size: few
D gene: .
V gene: TRBV19
J gene: TRBJ1-1
CDR3 length: 13
CDR3 DNA: TGTGCCAGTAGTACGGATCAGGGATTTGAAGCTTTCTTT
CDR3 protein: CASSTDQGFEAFF

clone size: .
D gene: .
V gene: TRBV3-1
J gene: TRBJ1-6
CDR3 length: 17
CDR3 DNA: TGTGCCAGCAGCCAAGGACCGACGAGCTCCTATAATTCACCCCTCCACTTT
CDR3 protein: CASSQGPTSSYNSPLHF